These T cell receptor beta chains were read from a single sample in a study of regulatory T cells in long-lasting Graves disease. Each CDR3 protein is one row after TCRdb ran MiXCR on the multiplex PCR reads. Among around 400,000 distinct CDR3 sequences, roughly 25% were seen once, and the ten largest hold approximately 28%. The source material was peripheral blood mononuclear cells (PBMCs), sampled when the disease was refractory, from a patient treated with antithyroid drugs. These receptors all come from a middle-aged woman with Graves disease. Both conserved end residues are part of each CDR3.

j_call v_call cdr3_aa
TRBJ1-1 TRBV2 CASTVRQFWLAFF
TRBJ2-7 TRBV11-2 CASSPRRVWSYEQYF
TRBJ2-7 TRBV6-5 CASSYSGQGHYEQYF
TRBJ2-1 TRBV2 CASSTFWAGSSYNEQFF
TRBJ1-2 TRBV28 CASTTQRGRANYGYTF
TRBJ1-6 TRBV27 CASSPPRRAANSPLHF
TRBJ1-3 TRBV24-1 CATSDLDRGSAGNTIYF
TRBJ2-5 TRBV5-1 CASSFSGRAGEIQYF
TRBJ2-2 TRBV19 CASSSRVGVNTGELFF
TRBJ2-5 TRBV28 CASSLGQRETQYF
TRBJ2-1 TRBV12-3/TRBV12-4 CASSHATSGENSYNEQFF
TRBJ2-7 TRBV4-2 CASSPQDSGPFYEQYF
TRBJ2-3 TRBV28 CASSLSGTGGIAEPTDTQYF